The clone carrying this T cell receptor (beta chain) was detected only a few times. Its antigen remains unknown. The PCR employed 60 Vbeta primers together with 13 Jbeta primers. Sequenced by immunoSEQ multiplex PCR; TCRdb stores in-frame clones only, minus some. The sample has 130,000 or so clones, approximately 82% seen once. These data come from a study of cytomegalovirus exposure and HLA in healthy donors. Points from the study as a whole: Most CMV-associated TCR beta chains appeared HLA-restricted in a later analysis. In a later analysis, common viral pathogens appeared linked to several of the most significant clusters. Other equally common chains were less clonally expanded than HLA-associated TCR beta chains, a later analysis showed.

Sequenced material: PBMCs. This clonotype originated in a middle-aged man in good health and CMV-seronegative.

The CDR3 loop reads CASSLDGLNSPLHF. The CDR3 DNA reads TGTGCCAGCAGCTTGGACGGACTGAATTCACCCCTCCACTTT. The chain is built from TRBV5-4 and TRBJ1-6; D is undetermined. Trimming took 0 bases from V and 7 from J, leaving 8 bases between them. CDR3 length equals 14 residues. Germline loops: CDR1 SGHNT, CDR2 YYREEE (reference sequence).